The clone carrying this T cell receptor beta chain was detected only a few times. A J-beta primer mix and a sample-barcoded 5' primer were used in a second PCR of roughly 7 to 12 cycles. Each of the cDNA molecules was tagged by a template-switch adaptor with 12 random nucleotides. Paired-end reads containing CDR3 totaled no fewer than 2.5 million for each sample. TCRdb recomputed calls from the 5' RACE reads with MiXCR, one row per CDR3 protein. The sample shows 1.5 million to 2 million distinct CDR3 sequences, roughly 28% of them seen only once. This specimen comes from a study of blood T cells in healthy people across ages. The CDR3 length is 14 residues. Germline-derived CDR1 and CDR2 are MNHEY and SVGAGI. Trimming removed 6 bases from V and 8 bases from J; junction bases left unmatched: 7.

The source of this sequence is a woman in her twenties or thirties in good health. The specimen sequenced was blood. The rearrangement uses TRBV6-5 and TRBJ2-1; 10 bases agree with TRBD2. The CDR3 region has the DNA TGTGCCAGCAGGCCACTAGCGGGAAGCGATGAGCAGTTCTTC. Its protein is CASRPLAGSDEQFF.